Below, 22 T cell receptor beta chains from the same sample are listed, as sequenced in a study of molecular identifiers for immune sequencing clone quantification. TCRdb redid the calling of the PCR reads with MiXCR, one entry per CDR3 protein. The sample lists about 70,000 distinct CDR3 sequences, 15% to 20% occurring once. Source material: naive CD8+ T cells from blood, with Jurkat cell RNA spiked in. Subset described: FACS-sorted CD8+CD4-CCR7+CD45RA+ naive T cells. These receptors were taken from a human donor in good health. Some libraries in this study had Jurkat cell RNA spiked in.

There are many counts of this clonotype. V gene TRBV28 combines with J gene TRBJ2-3, with D unclear. V was clipped by 6 bases and J by 1 base, with 17 bases between them. Germline V lookup: CDR1 MDHEN, CDR2 SYDVKM. The CDR3 totals 16 residues. CDR3 amino acids: CASSPPGRRGTDTQYF. The CDR3 coding sequence is TGTGCCAGCAGCCCCCCCGGACGGCGTGGCACAGATACGCAGTATTTT.

In this sample, this clonotype turned up many times. The chain joins TRBV27 to TRBJ2-3, with unresolved D. V lost 2 bases, J lost 6 bases, and 9 bases lay in between. Germline V lookup: CDR1 MNHEY, CDR2 SMNVEV (reference sequence). This CDR3 is built from 13 residues. CDR3: CASSLVLRDTQYF. The CDR3 DNA reads TGTGCCAGCAGTTTAGTTCTCCGGGATACGCAGTATTTT.

This clonotype was observed a few times. This CDR3 is missing its conserved last phenylalanine or tryptophan, likely due to a read error. The chain has TRBV28 and TRBJ1-1, with a tentative D call TRBD1 (5 bases). In germline, CDR1 is MDHEN, CDR2 SYDVKM. V gave up 3 bases and J gave up 3 bases, with 11 bases separating them. The CDR3 covers 14 residues. The CDR3 DNA reads as TGTGCCAGCAGTTTTGTAAGGGGCCACACTGAAGCTTTCTCT. It codes for CASSFVRGHTEAFS.

This clonotype was detected many times. The CDR3, as DNA: TGTGCCAGCAGTTCGGACTTGACTAGCGGGAGGGCCTTTACCGGGGAGCTGTTTTTT. Translated, it gives CASSSDLTSGRAFTGELFF. V and J are TRBV27 and TRBJ2-2, with 14 nucleotides matching TRBD2. V gave up 4 bases and J gave up 5 bases; unmatched junction bases: 12. Germline-derived CDR1 and CDR2 are MNHEY and SMNVEV (reference sequence). This CDR3 contains 19 residues.

In its sample, this clonotype was seen many times. V usage is TRBV21-1 and J usage is TRBJ2-3. TRBV21-1 is tagged as a pseudogene. The CDR3 covers 13 residues. The CDR3 reads CASSKDRTDTQYF. The CDR3 nucleotides are TGTGCCAGCAGCAAAGACCGAACAGATACGCAGTATTTT.

As for this clonotype: A much larger clone is a single base away; this may be a read error. The V gene is TRBV7-7, the J gene TRBJ2-7; tentative D call: TRBD2 (5 bases). The CDR3 contains 16 residues. In germline, CDR1 is SSHAT, CDR2 FNYEAQ (reference sequence). CDR3 nucleotide sequence: TGTGCTAGCAGCTTAGAGAGACCCGAAGAGGGCTACGGGCAGTACTTC. It is translated as CASSLERPEEGYGQYF.

CDR3 loop: CASRPGTGNTGELFF. CDR3 nucleotides: TGTGCCAGCAGGCCCGGGACAGGGAACACCGGGGAGCTGTTTTTT. The rearrangement joins TRBV6-6 to TRBJ2-2; 8 bases map to TRBD1. The CDR3 sequence is 15 residues long. Germline values: CDR1 MNHNY, CDR2 SVGAGI (reference sequence). V lost 6 bases, J lost 1 base, and 4 bases stayed unmatched.

Notes on this clonotype: A read error is possible here, since a much larger clone lies one base away. V usage is TRBV11-2 and J usage is TRBJ2-5; 11 nucleotides match TRBD2. The CDR3 consists of 15 residues. Looked up from germline, CDR1 is SGHAT and CDR2 is FQNNGV. The CDR3 sequence: CASSILAGVGETLYF. The CDR3 DNA sequence: TGTGCCAGCAGCATACTAGCGGGAGTCGGTGAGACCCTGTACTTC.

The table lists this clonotype with many counts. The genes are TRBV4-1 and TRBJ1-5, with unresolved D. Trimming shortened V by 4 bases and J by 1 base, and 11 bases separated the two germline ends. CDR1 and CDR2 (germline): MGHRA, YSYEKL. The CDR3 length is 15 residues. The CDR3 reads CASSPVVISNQPQHF. The CDR3 DNA reads as TGCGCCAGCAGCCCAGTGGTAATCAGCAATCAGCCCCAGCATTTT.

About this clonotype itself: A single base separates this from a much larger clone, so it may be a read error. The chain is built from TRBV27 and TRBJ2-7; 14 nucleotides match TRBD2. This CDR3 has 16 residues. Germline CDR1 is MNHEY and CDR2 is SMNVEV (reference sequence). The CDR3 region has the DNA TGTGCCAGCAGTCCAGGACTAGCGGGAGGTCCGGTCGAGAAGTACTTC. Its protein product is CASSPGLAGGPVEKYF.

This clonotype was seen at least ten times. The V call is TRBV7-8, the J call TRBJ2-7, with D unresolved. CDR3 size: 15 residues. Germline V lookup: CDR1 SGHVS, CDR2 FQNEAQ. Trimming pared 1 base from V and 5 bases from J, leaving 15 bases between. The CDR3 coding sequence is TGTGCCAGCAGCTTAGGCGGTTCATTATTGGACGAGCAGTACTTC. Its protein product is CASSLGGSLLDEQYF.

There are many counts of this clonotype. V is TRBV7-9 and J is TRBJ2-7, with D possibly matching TRBD1 (6 bases). This CDR3 contains 14 residues. Germline-derived CDR1 and CDR2 are SEHNR and FQNEAQ (reference sequence). The ends were cut back, 5 bases at V and 2 bases at J, with 13 bases in the middle. In DNA, the CDR3 is TGTGCCAGCAGCCCGACAGGTCCCCCCTACGAGCAGTACTTC. Translated, it gives CASSPTGPPYEQYF.

There are many counts of this clonotype. The rearrangement uses TRBV2 and TRBJ2-3; no firm D call. The CDR3 sequence is 13 residues long. Germline V lookup: CDR1 SNHLY, CDR2 FYNNEI. Trimming pared 3 bases from V and 5 bases from J, leaving 9 bases between. CDR3 sequence reads: CASSDRRLDTQYF. For the CDR3, the DNA is TGTGCCAGCAGTGATAGGCGACTAGATACGCAGTATTTT.

This clonotype was observed many times. The chain is built from TRBV24-1 and TRBJ2-1; TRBD2 matches at 9 bases. CDR1 and CDR2 (germline): KGHDR, SFDVKD. V shed 4 bases, J shed 5 bases, and the junction held 5 bases outside the gene matches. This CDR3 contains 15 residues. The CDR3 here is CATSDPTSGDNEQFF. DNA of the CDR3: TGTGCCACCAGTGACCCGACTAGCGGTGACAATGAGCAGTTCTTC.

This clonotype was counted many times. The chain joins TRBV7-8 to TRBJ2-2; 15 bases are shared with TRBD2. The CDR3 contains 20 residues. Unmatched junction bases numbered 9, after V lost 0 bases and J lost 4 bases. Germline V gives CDR1 SGHVS, CDR2 FQNEAQ. The CDR3 region is CASSLASLGLAGGITGELFF. The CDR3 DNA follows: TGTGCCAGCAGCTTAGCCTCCCTGGGACTAGCGGGAGGAATCACCGGGGAGCTGTTTTTT.

This clonotype was seen many times. J is TRBJ2-7 and V is TRBV9; D unresolved. Trimming removed 0 bases from V and 0 bases from J, with 7 bases in between. The germline V gene has CDR1 SGDLS and CDR2 YYNGEE. The CDR3 loop spans 14 amino acids. CDR3 bases: TGTGCCAGCAGCGTAGGGGAAAACTCCTACGAGCAGTACTTC. Translating gives CASSVGENSYEQYF. Full variable domain (outside the CDR3, taken from reference TRBV9 and TRBJ2-7): DSGVTQTPKHLITATGQRVTLRCSPRSGDLSVYWYQQSLDQGLQFLIQYYNGEERAKGNILERFSAQQFPDLHSELNLSSLELGDSALYFCASSVGENSYEQYFGPGTRLTVT.

The table lists this clonotype with many counts. V is TRBV10-1 and J is TRBJ2-3; a weak D match, TRBD2 (6 bases). Germline V gene lookup returns CDR1 WNHNN and CDR2 SYGVQD (reference sequence). V was trimmed by 0 bases and J by 2 bases, leaving 6 bases between them. The CDR3 is 14 residues long. The CDR3 DNA follows: TGCGCCAGCAGTGAGTCGGGACTCACAGATACGCAGTATTTT. It yields the protein CASSESGLTDTQYF.

This clonotype was seen ten or more times. The rearrangement uses TRBV20-1 and TRBJ2-7; perhaps TRBD2 as D (5 bases). CDR1 is DFQATT and CDR2 is SNEGSKA in the germline V gene (reference sequence). The CDR3 is made up of 13 amino acids. The ends were cut back, 5 bases at V and 2 bases at J, with 13 bases in the middle. This CDR3 is CSADGVDTYEQYF. The CDR3 bases are TGCAGTGCTGACGGGGTGGATACCTACGAGCAGTACTTC.

For this clonotype: A much bigger clone sits one base away, suggesting this may be a read error. The chain couples TRBV11-2 to TRBJ2-7; the match to TRBD2 covers 8 bases. CDR3 length equals 16 residues. The V and J ends lost 1 base and 4 bases, in that order; junction bases with no gene match: 9. The germline V gene has CDR1 SGHAT and CDR2 FQNNGV. The CDR3 nucleotides are TGTGCCAGCAGCTTAGCGTCGGGAGGGCCCGCGTACGAGCAGTACTTC. Residues: CASSLASGGPAYEQYF.

This clonotype was recorded many times. The V gene is TRBV30, the J gene TRBJ2-1; D is uncertain. CDR1 and CDR2 from the germline V gene are GTSNPN and SVGIG (reference sequence). V was clipped by 2 bases and J by 12 bases, with 11 bases between them. CDR3 size: 11 residues. The CDR3 reads CAWSFGFGQFF. CDR3 DNA: TGTGCCTGGAGTTTCGGGTTTGGGCAGTTCTTC.

This clonotype was counted ten times or more. The rearrangement uses TRBV3-1 and TRBJ2-2, with D uncertain. Germline values: CDR1 LGHDT, CDR2 YNNKEL (reference sequence). V was clipped by 1 base and J by 3 bases, with 12 bases between them. The CDR3 runs 16 residues. This CDR3 reads CASSQASIGYTGELFF. CDR3 bases: TGTGCCAGCAGCCAAGCGTCAATCGGGTACACCGGGGAGCTGTTTTTT.

This clonotype was counted between two and nine times. A much bigger clone sits one base away, suggesting this may be a read error. The genes are TRBV6-2 or TRBV6-3 and TRBJ2-3; tentatively, D is TRBD2 (6 bases). The CDR3 has 14 amino acids. V was cut by 8 bases and J by 5 bases, with 17 bases left in between. Germline V gene lookup returns CDR1 MNHEY and CDR2 SVGEGT. In nucleotides, the CDR3 is TGTGCCAGCTGGGGGGTCACCTATCTAGATACGCAGTATTTT. Encoded protein: CASWGVTYLDTQYF.